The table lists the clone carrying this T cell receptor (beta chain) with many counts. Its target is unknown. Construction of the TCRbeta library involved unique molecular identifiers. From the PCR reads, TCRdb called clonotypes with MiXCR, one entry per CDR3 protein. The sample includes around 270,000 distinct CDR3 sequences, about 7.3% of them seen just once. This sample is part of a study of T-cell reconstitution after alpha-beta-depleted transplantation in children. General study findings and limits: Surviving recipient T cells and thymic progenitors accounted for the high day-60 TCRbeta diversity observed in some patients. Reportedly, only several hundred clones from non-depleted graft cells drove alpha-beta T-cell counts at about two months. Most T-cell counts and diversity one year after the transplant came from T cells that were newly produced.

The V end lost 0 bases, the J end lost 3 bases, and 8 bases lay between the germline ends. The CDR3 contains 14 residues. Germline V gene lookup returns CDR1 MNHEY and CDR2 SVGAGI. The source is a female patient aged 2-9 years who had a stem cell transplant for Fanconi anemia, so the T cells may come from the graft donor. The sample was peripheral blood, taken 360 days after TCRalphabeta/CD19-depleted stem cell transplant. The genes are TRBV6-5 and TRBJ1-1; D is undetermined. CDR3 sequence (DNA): TGTGCCAGCAGTTACTCTAGGCCGGACACTGAAGCTTTCTTT. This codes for CASSYSRPDTEAFF.